This is a list of T cell receptor beta chains from one sample in a study of circulating CD8 cells and anti-PD-1 response in melanoma. TCRdb fed the reads into MiXCR, producing one record per CDR3 protein. This table holds under 550 distinct CDR3 sequences, under 9.5% found once. Sequencing was performed on CD8+ T cells from PBMCs, taken at baseline or after one month of anti-PD-1 therapy (not recorded which). These receptors were obtained from a human donor with melanoma. Each CDR3 is given with its conserved first and last residue. D genes are given only for firm matches. Clone sizes are given selectively: once, few, many, or a class where the clone is expanded.

>.|medium-sized|TRBV4-3|TRBJ2-3
TGCGCCAGCAGCCAAGAAGGAGCGAGACACTTAAGCACAGATACGCAGTATTTT
CASSQEGARHLSTDTQYF
>.|few|TRBV5-6|TRBJ2-1
TGCGCCAGCAGCTTGAGGGGGAATGAGCGGTTCTTC
CASSLRGNERFF
>.|medium-sized|TRBV28|TRBJ2-2
TGTGCCAGCGCCGAGGGACGCCCGAACACCGGGGAGCTGTTTTTT
CASAEGRPNTGELFF
>.|medium-sized|TRBV4-3|TRBJ1-2
TGCGCCAGCAGCCAAGTTCGGACAAGCTATGGCTACACCTTC
CASSQVRTSYGYTF
>TRBD2|large|TRBV7-3|TRBJ2-1
TGTGCCAGCAGCTTCCTAGCGGGGGGGCCGAATGAGCAGTTCTTC
CASSFLAGGPNEQFF
>.|.|TRBV5-6|TRBJ1-1
TGTGCCAGCAGCCTGAGGGGAACTGAAGCTTTCTTT
CASSLRGTEAFF
>TRBD2|.|TRBV7-8|TRBJ2-1
TGTGCCAGCAGGCTAGCGGCCAATGAGCAGTCCTTC
CASRLAANEQSF
>TRBD2|medium-sized|TRBV19|TRBJ2-1
TGTGCCAGTAGTACCAAAAACCGGGACTATTACAATGAGCAGTTCTTC
CASSTKNRDYYNEQFF
>TRBD1|large|TRBV5-6|TRBJ2-1
TGTGCCAGCAGCTTCGGACAGGCTTACAATGAGCAGTTCTTC
CASSFGQAYNEQFF
>.|large|TRBV7-6|TRBJ1-5
TGTGCCAGCAGCCCCCAACCCAGTCAGCCCCAGCATTTT
CASSPQPSQPQHF
>TRBD2|large|TRBV28|TRBJ2-1
TGTGCCAGCAGTCCCCTAGCGGGAGGACGTTACAATGAGCAGTTCTTC
CASSPLAGGRYNEQFF
>.|large|TRBV19|TRBJ2-1
TGTGCCACCAGACGCGACGTGGGGGGCTTAACCTACAATGAGCAGTTCTTC
CATRRDVGGLTYNEQFF
>.|medium-sized|TRBV7-9|TRBJ2-7
TGTGCCAGCTTGGGTTTGGGGCCCTACGAGCAGTACTTC
CASLGLGPYEQYF
>TRBD1|large|TRBV25-1|TRBJ2-1
TGTGCCAGCAGTTCCGGGACAGGGGTCTACAATGAGCAGTTCTTC
CASSSGTGVYNEQFF
>TRBD1|large|TRBV5-6|TRBJ2-2
TGTGCCAGCAGCTTGGTACAGGGGGACACCGGGGAGCTGTTTTTT
CASSLVQGDTGELFF
>TRBD2|medium-sized|TRBV28|TRBJ2-7
TGTGCCAGCAGGGAGATAGCGGGAGTATCCTACGAGCAGTACTTC
CASREIAGVSYEQYF
>TRBD1|few|TRBV7-2|TRBJ1-4
TGTGCCAGCAGCCGAGACAGGGGGAATGAAAAACTGTTTTTT
CASSRDRGNEKLFF
>TRBD2|few|TRBV29-1|TRBJ2-1
TGCAGCGTTGATTTTAGCGGGAGTGGAAATGAGCAGTTCTTC
CSVDFSGSGNEQFF
>.|medium-sized|TRBV20-1|TRBJ2-7
TGCAGTGCTAGTCCCCAAAGGGATATCTACGAGCAGTACTTC
CSASPQRDIYEQYF
>.|.|TRBV5-4|TRBJ2-1
TGTGCCAGCAGGAGTGCAGGGACCGACGCGCTCAATGAGCAGTTCTTC
CASRSAGTDALNEQFF
>TRBD1|large|TRBV13|TRBJ2-5
TGTGCCAGCAGTCTGAGACAGGGGCGACAAGAGACCCAGTACTTC
CASSLRQGRQETQYF
>.|large|TRBV19|TRBJ1-1
TGTGCCAGTAGTATCCTTACGACAGGGAACACTGAAGCTTTCTTT
CASSILTTGNTEAFF
>.|medium-sized|TRBV2|TRBJ2-7
TGTGCCAGCAGGGCCTCCGAGAGAAGCTCCTACGAGCAGTACTTC
CASRASERSSYEQYF
>.|medium-sized|TRBV25-1|TRBJ1-6
TGTGCCAGCAGTGAATCGGCAGGAAATTCACCCCCCCACTTT
CASSESAGNSPPHF
>TRBD1|medium-sized|TRBV12-3/TRBV12-4|TRBJ2-7
TGTGCCAGCAACTTAGCCGGGACAGGGGCTCATGAGCAGTACTTC
CASNLAGTGAHEQYF
>.|.|TRBV24-1|TRBJ2-1
TGTGCCACCAGGGATGGCAATGAGCAGTTCTTC
CATRDGNEQFF
>.|large|TRBV28|TRBJ2-5
TGTGCCAGCAGTTTCACCCCAGGTAGCGGTCGTACGGAGACCCAGTACTTC
CASSFTPGSGRTETQYF
>TRBD2|large|TRBV20-1|TRBJ2-7
TGCAGTGCTAGAGATCAAGCGGGGGGCTACGAGCAGTACTTC
CSARDQAGGYEQYF
>.|medium-sized|TRBV30|TRBJ2-5
TGTGCCTGGAGTCCAGGGACACAAGAGACCCAGTACTTC
CAWSPGTQETQYF